This T cell receptor beta chain is from a study of HIV-infected patients and healthy controls. The V end was cut by 4 bases, the J end by 6 bases, with 12 bases between. The CDR3 is 14 amino acids. Using its own MiXCR run on the 5' RACE reads, TCRdb lists one record per CDR3 protein. This table holds 50,000 to 80,000 distinct CDR3 sequences, less than 20% found once. At least ten counts were recorded for this clonotype. V and J are TRBV12-3 or TRBV12-4 and TRBJ1-4; tentatively, D is TRBD1 (5 bases). This receptor was obtained from a human donor in good health. The sample was CD4+ T cells from blood. In DNA, the CDR3 is TGTGCCAGCAGTTCAGGGTTCGCTTATGAAAAACTGTTTTTT. Its protein is CASSSGFAYEKLFF.